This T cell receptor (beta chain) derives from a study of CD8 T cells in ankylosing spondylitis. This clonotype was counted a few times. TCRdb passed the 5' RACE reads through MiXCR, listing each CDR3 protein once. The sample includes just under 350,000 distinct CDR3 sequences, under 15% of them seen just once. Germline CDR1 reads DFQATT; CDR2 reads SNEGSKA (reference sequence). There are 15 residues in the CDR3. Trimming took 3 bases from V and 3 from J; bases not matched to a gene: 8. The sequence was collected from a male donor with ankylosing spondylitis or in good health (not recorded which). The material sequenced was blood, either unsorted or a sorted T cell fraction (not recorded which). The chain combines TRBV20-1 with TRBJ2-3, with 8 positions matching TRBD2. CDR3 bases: TGCAGTGCTAGCCCCTATCGGGAGGGAACAGATACGCAGTATTTT. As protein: CSASPYREGTDTQYF.